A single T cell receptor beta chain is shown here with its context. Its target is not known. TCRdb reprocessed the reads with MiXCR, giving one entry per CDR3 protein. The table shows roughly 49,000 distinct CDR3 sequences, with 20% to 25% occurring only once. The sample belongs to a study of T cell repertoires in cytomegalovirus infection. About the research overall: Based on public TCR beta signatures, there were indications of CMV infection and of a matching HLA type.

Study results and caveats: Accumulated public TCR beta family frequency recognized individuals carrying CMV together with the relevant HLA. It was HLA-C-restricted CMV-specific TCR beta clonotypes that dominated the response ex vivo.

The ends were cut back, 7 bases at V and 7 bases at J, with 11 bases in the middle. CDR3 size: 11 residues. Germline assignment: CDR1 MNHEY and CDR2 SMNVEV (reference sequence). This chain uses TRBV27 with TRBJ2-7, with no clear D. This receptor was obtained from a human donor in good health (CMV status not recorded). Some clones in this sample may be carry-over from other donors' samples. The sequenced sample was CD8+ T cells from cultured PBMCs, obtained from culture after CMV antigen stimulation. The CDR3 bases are TGTGCCAGCAAGCAAGGGTGGGAGCAGTACTTC. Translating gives CASKQGWEQYF.